Reported below is one TCR beta chain. What it binds is not known. The conserved phenylalanine or tryptophan is not found at the CDR3 terminus, so this likely reflects a read error. The data were obtained in a study of tumor and adjacent non-tumor tissue in lung cancer. Across the study: There were about twelve adenocarcinoma, 2 squamous cell carcinoma and 1 small cell lung cancer cases. Samples averaged roughly 4 million productive TCRbeta reads each. Overall study results and limits: Compared with tumor, normal lung showed significantly lower TCR diversity.

Three rounds of nested PCR, following a modified ARM-PCR protocol, produced the TCRbeta library. MiXCR was run by TCRdb on the multiplex PCR reads, yielding one entry per CDR3 protein. The table includes tens of thousands of distinct CDR3 sequences, about three quarters detected once. V was pared by 0 bases and J by 9 bases, with 8 bases of the junction left unmatched. Germline CDR1 MNHNS, CDR2 SASEGT. The CDR3 totals 16 residues. The template was RNA from unsorted bulk tissue. Sequencing was carried out using lung tumor tissue. The chain joins TRBV6-1 to TRBJ2-7, with TRBD2 identical over 13 bases. This clonotype was obtained from a woman aged 45-65 years with non-small cell lung cancer. CDR3 loop: CASSEAVGTSGVRQYI. The CDR3 DNA follows: TGTGCCAGCAGTGAAGCTGTTGGGACTAGCGGGGTCAGGCAGTACATC.